The entry that follows covers one TCR beta chain sequence. Germline CDR1 SGHDN, CDR2 FVKESK. The V and J ends lost 3 bases and 6 bases, in that order; junction bases with no gene match: 10. The CDR3 length is 15 residues. The data were obtained in a study of T cell changes during pregnancy in multiple sclerosis. The data were produced by immunoSEQ multiplex PCR, yet TCRdb's version contains in-frame clones alone and is incomplete. The sample shows tens of thousands of clones, approximately 92% of them seen only once. The sequencing here drew on peripheral blood, taken in the first trimester of pregnancy. J is TRBJ1-2 and V is TRBV14, with 7 bases matching TRBD1. The clonotype originates from a female donor with multiple sclerosis, enrolled in a pregnancy study. For the CDR3, the DNA is TGTGCCAGCAGCCAGCTAGACAGGGTTTGGGATGGCTACACCTTC. Translated, it gives CASSQLDRVWDGYTF.